Below, 11 T cell receptor beta chains from the same sample are listed, as sequenced in a study of response to subunit inactivated influenza vaccine. TCRdb reanalysed the RT-PCR reads using MiXCR and keeps one entry per CDR3 protein. The sample has some 540,000 distinct CDR3 sequences; approximately 20% are singletons. These records were also assigned to another study, of T cells expressing NK-cell markers. That report notes: TCR beta libraries carry UMIs added by 5'RACE template switching.

Sequencing was performed on CD4+ T cells sorted from PBMCs, taken roughly 12 days after vaccination. These receptors were taken from a middle-aged man who received an inactivated influenza vaccine.

Points on this clonotype: A much larger clone is a single base away; this may be a read error. The chain uses TRBV14 and TRBJ2-7; the D is unclear. Germline V gives CDR1 SGHDN, CDR2 FVKESK. The CDR3 length is 15 residues. The CDR3 bases are TGTGCCAACAGCCTAGTTGGAGCGTCAACCTACGAGCAGTACTTC. This codes for CANSLVGASTYEQYF.

The V gene is TRBV3-1, the J gene TRBJ2-5, with TRBD2 identical over 8 bases. Germline values: CDR1 LGHDT, CDR2 YNNKEL (reference sequence). CDR3 size: 15 residues. V dropped 5 bases and J dropped 1; count of bases not matched to a gene: 6. Here the CDR3 DNA reads TGTGCCAGCAGCTTACCGGGACTAGGCCAAGAGACCCAGTACTTC. Translated, it gives CASSLPGLGQETQYF.

This clonotype was found a few times. V usage is TRBV4-1 and J usage is TRBJ2-7; D is undetermined. Looked up from germline, CDR1 is MGHRA and CDR2 is YSYEKL. The CDR3 sequence is 17 residues long. V lost 2 bases and J 0 bases, leaving 17 bases between the germline ends. In DNA form, the CDR3 reads TGCGCCAGCAGCCAAAATCCCACGCAGGCCGTCTCCTACGAGCAGTACTTC. It is translated as CASSQNPTQAVSYEQYF.

This clonotype has just a few counts. The V gene is TRBV28, the J gene TRBJ2-3; D is unresolved. From germline, CDR1 is MDHEN and CDR2 SYDVKM. Trimming shortened V by 2 bases and J by 1 base, and 10 bases separated the two germline ends. CDR3 length: 15 amino acids. The CDR3 DNA follows: TGTGCCAGCAGTTTAAGTAGCCTGGGCACAGATACGCAGTATTTT. This codes for CASSLSSLGTDTQYF.

This clonotype was found a few times. V usage is TRBV24-1 and J usage is TRBJ2-3; tentative D call: TRBD1 (6 bases). Germline CDR1 KGHDR, CDR2 SFDVKD. The CDR3 is 16 amino acids. Between the trimmed V and J ends, which lost 5 bases and 2 bases, there was a span of 16 bases. CDR3 sequence: CATSAGTRGYTDTQYF. CDR3 in DNA: TGTGCCACCAGTGCAGGGACCAGGGGATACACAGATACGCAGTATTTT.

The chain recombines TRBV20-1 with TRBJ2-3; possibly TRBD2 for D (6 bases). This CDR3 region has 12 residues. Germline loops: CDR1 DFQATT, CDR2 SNEGSKA (reference sequence). Trimming took 7 bases from V and 1 from J, leaving 9 bases between them. In nucleotides, the CDR3 is TGCAGTGTGCGGGAAGGCACAGATACGCAGTATTTT. Encoded protein: CSVREGTDTQYF.

This clonotype was counted a few times. This rearrangement joins TRBV7-9 to TRBJ2-5; the match to TRBD2 covers 10 bases. V gave up 5 bases and J gave up 2 bases; unmatched junction bases: 8. This CDR3 comprises 16 residues. In germline, CDR1 is SEHNR, CDR2 FQNEAQ (reference sequence). The CDR3 reads CASSPRLAGPQETQYF. The CDR3 DNA sequence: TGTGCCAGCAGCCCGAGACTAGCGGGTCCACAAGAGACCCAGTACTTC. Drawing the rest from reference TRBV7-9 and TRBJ2-5, the complete variable domain is DTGVSQNPRHKITKRGQNVTFRCDPISEHNRLYWYRQTLGQGPEFLTYFQNEAQLEKSRLLSDRFSAERPKGSFSTLEIQRTEQGDSAMYLCASSPRLAGPQETQYFGPGTRLLVL.

The rearrangement links TRBV12-3 or TRBV12-4 to TRBJ1-5, with TRBD1 matching over 11 bases. CDR3 size: 16 residues. Trimming at V came to 5 bases and at J to 5 bases, leaving 8 bases not matched to a gene. The CDR3 nucleotides are TGTGCCAGCAGTGCCGATCGGACAGGGGGCCATCAGCCCCAGCATTTT. Translation gives CASSADRTGGHQPQHF.

This clonotype was detected only a few times. V and J are TRBV7-2 and TRBJ2-7, with a possible D match to TRBD1 (5 bases). The CDR3 length is 13 residues. The germline V gene has CDR1 SGHTA and CDR2 FQGNSA. Between the trimmed V and J ends, which lost 5 bases and 2 bases, there was a span of 10 bases. The DNA for the CDR3 is TGTGCCAGCAGCGGGGCAGCTACCTACGAGCAGTACTTC. It translates to CASSGAATYEQYF. Full variable domain (missing parts from reference TRBV7-2 and TRBJ2-7): GAGVSQSPSNKVTEKGKDVELRCDPISGHTALYWYRQSLGQGLEFLIYFQGNSAPDKSGLPSDRFSAERTGGSVSTLTIQRTQQEDSAVYLCASSGAATYEQYFGPGTRLTVT.

Only a few counts were recorded for this clonotype. V usage is TRBV24-1 and J usage is TRBJ2-5, with 11 bases fitting TRBD2. With V trimmed by 4 bases and J by 5 bases, 2 bases remained unmatched. In germline, CDR1 is KGHDR, CDR2 SFDVKD. The CDR3 is 14 amino acids. CDR3 region: CATSELAGDETQYF. Written as DNA, the CDR3 is TGTGCCACCAGTGAACTAGCGGGGGACGAGACCCAGTACTTC.

The chain uses TRBV4-1 and TRBJ2-2, with D perhaps matching TRBD2 (5 bases). The CDR3 sequence is 15 residues long. V dropped 4 bases and J dropped 5 bases, with 14 bases sitting between them. Looked up from germline, CDR1 is MGHRA and CDR2 is YSYEKL. This chain's CDR3 is CASSLDPGVTGELFF. The DNA of the CDR3 is TGCGCCAGCAGCCTCGATCCCGGGGTTACCGGGGAGCTGTTTTTT.